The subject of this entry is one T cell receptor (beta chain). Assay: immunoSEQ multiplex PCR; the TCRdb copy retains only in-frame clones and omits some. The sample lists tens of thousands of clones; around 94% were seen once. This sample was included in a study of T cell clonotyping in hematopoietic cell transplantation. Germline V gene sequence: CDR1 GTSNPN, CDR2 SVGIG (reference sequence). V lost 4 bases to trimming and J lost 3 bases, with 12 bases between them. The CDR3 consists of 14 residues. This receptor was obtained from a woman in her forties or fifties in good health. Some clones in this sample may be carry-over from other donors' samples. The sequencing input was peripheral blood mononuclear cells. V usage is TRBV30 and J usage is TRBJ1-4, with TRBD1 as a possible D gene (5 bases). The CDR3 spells CAWTPGRANEKLFF. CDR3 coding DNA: TGTGCCTGGACTCCAGGGAGAGCTAATGAAAAACTGTTTTTT.